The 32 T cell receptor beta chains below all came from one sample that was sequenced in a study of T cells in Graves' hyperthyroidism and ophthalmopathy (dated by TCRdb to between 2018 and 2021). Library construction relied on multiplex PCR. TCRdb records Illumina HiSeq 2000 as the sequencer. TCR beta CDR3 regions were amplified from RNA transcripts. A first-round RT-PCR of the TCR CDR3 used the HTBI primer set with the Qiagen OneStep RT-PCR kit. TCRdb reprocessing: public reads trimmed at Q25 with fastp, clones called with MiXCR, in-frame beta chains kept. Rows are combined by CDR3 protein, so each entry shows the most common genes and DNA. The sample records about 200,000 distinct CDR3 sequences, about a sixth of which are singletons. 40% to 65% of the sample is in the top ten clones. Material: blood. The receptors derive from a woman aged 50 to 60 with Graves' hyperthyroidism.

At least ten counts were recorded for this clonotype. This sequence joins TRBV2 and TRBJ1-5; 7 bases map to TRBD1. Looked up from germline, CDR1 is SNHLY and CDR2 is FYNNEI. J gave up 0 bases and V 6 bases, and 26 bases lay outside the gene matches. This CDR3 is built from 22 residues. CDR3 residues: CASSPKRAAGTVSFYSNQPQHF. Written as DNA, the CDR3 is TGTGCCAGCAGCCCAAAGAGGGCCGCAGGGACAGTGAGTTTCTATAGCAATCAGCCCCAGCATTTT.

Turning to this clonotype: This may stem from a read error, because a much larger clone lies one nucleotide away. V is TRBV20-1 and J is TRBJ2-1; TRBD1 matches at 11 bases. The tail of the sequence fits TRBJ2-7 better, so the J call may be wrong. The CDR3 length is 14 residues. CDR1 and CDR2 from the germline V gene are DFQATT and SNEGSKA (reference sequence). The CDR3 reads CSAIRDRGMNEQYF. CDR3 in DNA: TGCAGTGCTATTCGGGACAGGGGGATGAATGAGCAGTACTTC.

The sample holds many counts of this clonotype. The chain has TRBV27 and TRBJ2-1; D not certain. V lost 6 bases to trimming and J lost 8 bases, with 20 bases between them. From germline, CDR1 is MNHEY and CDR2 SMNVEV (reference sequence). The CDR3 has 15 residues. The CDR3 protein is CASSSLLPPSDEQFF. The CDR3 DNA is TGTGCCAGCAGCTCCTTGCTCCCACCAAGCGATGAGCAGTTCTTC.

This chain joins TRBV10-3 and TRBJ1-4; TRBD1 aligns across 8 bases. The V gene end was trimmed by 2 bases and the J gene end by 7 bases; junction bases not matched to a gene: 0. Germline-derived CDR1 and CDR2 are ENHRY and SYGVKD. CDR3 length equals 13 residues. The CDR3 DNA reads TGTGCCATCAGTGAGGGACAGGGTGAAAAACTGTTTTTT. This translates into CAISEGQGEKLFF.

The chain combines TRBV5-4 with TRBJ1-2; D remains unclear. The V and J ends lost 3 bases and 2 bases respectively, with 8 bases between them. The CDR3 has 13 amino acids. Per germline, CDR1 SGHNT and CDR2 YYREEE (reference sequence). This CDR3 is CASSSKRNYGYTF. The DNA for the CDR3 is TGTGCCAGCAGCTCTAAGAGAAACTATGGCTACACCTTC.

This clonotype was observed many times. CDR3 in amino acids: CASSDYSGLNYNEQFF. The CDR3 DNA sequence: TGTGCCAGCAGTGATTATAGCGGGTTGAACTACAATGAGCAGTTCTTC. The rearrangement uses TRBV6-1 and TRBJ2-1; TRBD2 agrees at 7 bases. V lost 3 bases and J lost 3; bases outside the gene matches: 8. Looked up from germline, CDR1 is MNHNS and CDR2 is SASEGT. CDR3 length: 16 amino acids.

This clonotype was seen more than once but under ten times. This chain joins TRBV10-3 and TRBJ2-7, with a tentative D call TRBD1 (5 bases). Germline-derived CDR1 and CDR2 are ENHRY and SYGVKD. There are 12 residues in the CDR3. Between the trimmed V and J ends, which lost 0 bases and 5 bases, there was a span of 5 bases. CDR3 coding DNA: TGTGCCATCAGTGAGTCAGGGGACGAGCAGTACGTC. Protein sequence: CAISESGDEQYV.

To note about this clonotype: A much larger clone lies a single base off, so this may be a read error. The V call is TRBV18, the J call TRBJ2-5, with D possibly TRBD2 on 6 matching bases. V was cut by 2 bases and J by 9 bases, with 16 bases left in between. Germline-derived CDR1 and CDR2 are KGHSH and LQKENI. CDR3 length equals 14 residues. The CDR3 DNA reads TGTGCCAGCTCACCAGTTCAGGGAAGGGAGGCCCAGTACTTC. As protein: CASSPVQGREAQYF.

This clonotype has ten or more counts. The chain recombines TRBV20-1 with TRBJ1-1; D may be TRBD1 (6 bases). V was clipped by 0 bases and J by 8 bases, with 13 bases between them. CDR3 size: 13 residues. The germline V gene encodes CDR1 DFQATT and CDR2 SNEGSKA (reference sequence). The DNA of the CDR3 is TGCAGTGCTAGAGATACAGGGCGGTACGAAGCTTTCTTT. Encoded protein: CSARDTGRYEAFF.

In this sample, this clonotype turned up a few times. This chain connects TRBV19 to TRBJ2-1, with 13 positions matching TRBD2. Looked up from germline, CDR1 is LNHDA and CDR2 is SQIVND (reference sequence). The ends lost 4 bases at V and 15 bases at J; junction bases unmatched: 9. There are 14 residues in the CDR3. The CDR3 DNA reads TGTGCCAGTAGTACAGCCGGGACTAGCGGGAATTTGTTCTTC. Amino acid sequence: CASSTAGTSGNLFF.

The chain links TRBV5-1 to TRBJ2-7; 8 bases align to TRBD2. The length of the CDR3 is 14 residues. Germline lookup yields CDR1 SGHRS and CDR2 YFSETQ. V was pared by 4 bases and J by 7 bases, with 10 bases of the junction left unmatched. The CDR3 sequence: CASSPVAGGSEQYF. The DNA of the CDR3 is TGCGCCAGCAGCCCGGTGGCGGGAGGCAGTGAGCAGTACTTC. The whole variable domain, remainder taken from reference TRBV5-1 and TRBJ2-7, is KAGVTQTPRYLIKTRGQQVTLSCSPISGHRSVSWYQQTPGQGLQFLFEYFSETQRNKGNFPGRFSGRQFSNSRSEMNVSTLELGDSALYLCASSPVAGGSEQYFGPGTRLTVT.

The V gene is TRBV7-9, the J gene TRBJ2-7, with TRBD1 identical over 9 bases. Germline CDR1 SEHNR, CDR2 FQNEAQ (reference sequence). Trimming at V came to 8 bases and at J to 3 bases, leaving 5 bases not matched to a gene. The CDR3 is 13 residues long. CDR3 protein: CASGQGSVYEQYF. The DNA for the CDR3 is TGTGCCAGCGGACAGGGGTCGGTCTACGAGCAGTACTTC.

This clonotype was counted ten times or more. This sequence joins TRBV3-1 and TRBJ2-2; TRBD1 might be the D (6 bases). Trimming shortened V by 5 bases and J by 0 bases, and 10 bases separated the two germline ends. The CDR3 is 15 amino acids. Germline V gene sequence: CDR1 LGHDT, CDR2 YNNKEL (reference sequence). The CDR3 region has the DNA TGTGCCAGCAGCGGACGGACAGCGAACACCGGGGAGCTGTTTTTT. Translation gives CASSGRTANTGELFF.

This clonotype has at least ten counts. As DNA, the CDR3 is TGTGCCAGCAGTTTAGTACTAGCGGAAGATCAAGAGACCCAGTACTTC. This encodes CASSLVLAEDQETQYF. This chain links TRBV28 with TRBJ2-5, with TRBD2 identical over 8 bases. Trimming took 2 bases from V and 2 from J; bases not matched to a gene: 7. The germline gives CDR1 MDHEN, CDR2 SYDVKM. The CDR3 has 16 amino acids.

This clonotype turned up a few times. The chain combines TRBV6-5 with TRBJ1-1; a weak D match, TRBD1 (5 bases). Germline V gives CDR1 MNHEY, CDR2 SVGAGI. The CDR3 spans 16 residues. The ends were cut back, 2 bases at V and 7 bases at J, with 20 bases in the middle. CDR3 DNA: TGTGCCAGCAGTTACGATTATGCCAGGGCGACTATTGAAGCTTTCTTT. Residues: CASSYDYARATIEAFF.

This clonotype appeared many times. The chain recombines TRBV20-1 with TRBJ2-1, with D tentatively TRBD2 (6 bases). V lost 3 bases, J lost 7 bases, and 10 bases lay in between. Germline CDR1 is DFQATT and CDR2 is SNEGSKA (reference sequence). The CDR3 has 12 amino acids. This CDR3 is CSARPGRNEQFF. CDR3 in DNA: TGCAGTGCTAGGCCCGGGAGAAATGAGCAGTTCTTC.

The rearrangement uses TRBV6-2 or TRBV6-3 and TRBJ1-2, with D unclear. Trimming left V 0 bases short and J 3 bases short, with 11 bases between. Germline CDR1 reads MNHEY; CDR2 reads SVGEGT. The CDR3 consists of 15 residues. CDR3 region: CASSYSLQSDYGYTF. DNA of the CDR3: TGTGCCAGCAGTTACTCTTTACAGTCCGACTATGGCTACACCTTC.

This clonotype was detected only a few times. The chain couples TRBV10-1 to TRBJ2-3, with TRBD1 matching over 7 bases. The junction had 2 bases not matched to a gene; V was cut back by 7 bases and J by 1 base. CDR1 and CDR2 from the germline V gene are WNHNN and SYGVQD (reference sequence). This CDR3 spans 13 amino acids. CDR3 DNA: TGCGCCAGCACAGGACAGGGCACAGATACGCAGTATTTT. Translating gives CASTGQGTDTQYF.

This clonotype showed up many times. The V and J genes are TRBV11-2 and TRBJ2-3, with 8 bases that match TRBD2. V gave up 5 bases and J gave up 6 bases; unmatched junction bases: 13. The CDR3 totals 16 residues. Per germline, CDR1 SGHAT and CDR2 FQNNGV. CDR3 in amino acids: CASSGPGGETWDTQYF. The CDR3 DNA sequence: TGTGCCAGCAGCGGACCGGGGGGGGAAACATGGGATACGCAGTATTTT.

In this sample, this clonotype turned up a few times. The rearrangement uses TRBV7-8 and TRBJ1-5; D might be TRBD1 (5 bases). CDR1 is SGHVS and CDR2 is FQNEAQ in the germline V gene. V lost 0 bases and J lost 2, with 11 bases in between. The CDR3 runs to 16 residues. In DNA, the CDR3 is TGTGCCAGCAGCTTAGCCAGCAGGGTGGGCAATCAGCCCCAGCATTTT. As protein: CASSLASRVGNQPQHF.

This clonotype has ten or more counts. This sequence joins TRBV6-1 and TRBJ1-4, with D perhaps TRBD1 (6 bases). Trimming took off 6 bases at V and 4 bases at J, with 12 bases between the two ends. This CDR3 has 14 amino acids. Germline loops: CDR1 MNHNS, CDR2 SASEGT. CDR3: CASSPVRGNEKLFF. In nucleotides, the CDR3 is TGTGCCAGCAGCCCGGTCAGGGGTAATGAAAAACTGTTTTTT.

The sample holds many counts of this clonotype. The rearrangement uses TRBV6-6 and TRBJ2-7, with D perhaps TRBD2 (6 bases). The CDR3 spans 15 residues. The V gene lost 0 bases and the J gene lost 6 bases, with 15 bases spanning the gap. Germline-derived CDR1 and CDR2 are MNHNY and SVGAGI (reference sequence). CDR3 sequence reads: CASSYSFGREREQYF. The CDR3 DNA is TGTGCCAGCAGTTACTCCTTCGGGAGAGAGCGCGAGCAGTACTTC.

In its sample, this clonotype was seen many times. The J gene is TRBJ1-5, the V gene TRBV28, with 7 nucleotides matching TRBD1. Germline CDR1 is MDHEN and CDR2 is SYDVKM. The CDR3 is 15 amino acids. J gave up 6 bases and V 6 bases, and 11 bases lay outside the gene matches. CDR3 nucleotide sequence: TGTGCCAGCAGAGGCCGGGACAGCCCAGGTCAGCCCCAGCATTTT. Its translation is CASRGRDSPGQPQHF. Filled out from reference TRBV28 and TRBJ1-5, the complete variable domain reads DVKVTQSSRYLVKRTGEKVFLECVQDMDHENMFWYRQDPGLGLRLIYFSYDVKMKEKGDIPEGYSVSREKKERFSLILESASTNQTSMYLCASRGRDSPGQPQHFGDGTRLSIL.

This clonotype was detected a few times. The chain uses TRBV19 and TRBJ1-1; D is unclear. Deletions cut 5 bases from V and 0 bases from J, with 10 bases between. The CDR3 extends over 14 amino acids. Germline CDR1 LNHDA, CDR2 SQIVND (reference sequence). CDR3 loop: CASSETAMNTEAFF. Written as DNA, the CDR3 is TGTGCCAGTAGTGAGACTGCCATGAACACTGAAGCTTTCTTT.

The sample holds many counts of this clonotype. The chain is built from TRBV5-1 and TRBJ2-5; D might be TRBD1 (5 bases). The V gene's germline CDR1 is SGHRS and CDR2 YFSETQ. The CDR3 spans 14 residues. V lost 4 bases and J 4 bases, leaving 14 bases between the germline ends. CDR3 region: CASSPRVSGETQYF. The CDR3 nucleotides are TGCGCCAGCAGCCCCAGGGTTTCAGGAGAGACCCAGTACTTC.

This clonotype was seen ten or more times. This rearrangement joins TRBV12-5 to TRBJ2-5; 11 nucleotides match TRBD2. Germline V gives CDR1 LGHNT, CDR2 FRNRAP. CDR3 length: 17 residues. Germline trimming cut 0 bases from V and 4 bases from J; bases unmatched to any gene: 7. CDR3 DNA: TGTGCTAGTGGTTTGGTACTAACTAGCGGGAGACGAGAGACCCAGTACTTC. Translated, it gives CASGLVLTSGRRETQYF.

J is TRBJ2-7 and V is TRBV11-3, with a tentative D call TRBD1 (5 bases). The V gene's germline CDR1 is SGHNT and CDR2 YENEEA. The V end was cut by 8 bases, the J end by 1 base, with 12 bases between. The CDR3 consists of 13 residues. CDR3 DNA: TGTGCCAGCCCCGGACACTATTCCTACGAGCAGTACTTC. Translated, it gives CASPGHYSYEQYF.

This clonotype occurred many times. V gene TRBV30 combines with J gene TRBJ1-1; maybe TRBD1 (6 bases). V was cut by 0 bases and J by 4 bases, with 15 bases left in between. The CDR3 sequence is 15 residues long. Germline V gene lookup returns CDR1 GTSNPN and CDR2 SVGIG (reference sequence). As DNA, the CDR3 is TGTGCCTGGAGTGTGGGGGGCCTATCCGGCACTGAAGCTTTCTTT. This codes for CAWSVGGLSGTEAFF.

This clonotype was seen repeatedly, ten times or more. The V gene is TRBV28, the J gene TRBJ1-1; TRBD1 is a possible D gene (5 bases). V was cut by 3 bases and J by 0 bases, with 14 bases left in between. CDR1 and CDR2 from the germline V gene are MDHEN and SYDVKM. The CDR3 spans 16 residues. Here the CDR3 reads CASSFHRDVLNTEAFF. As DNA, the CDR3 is TGTGCCAGCAGTTTCCACCGGGACGTACTGAACACTGAAGCTTTCTTT.

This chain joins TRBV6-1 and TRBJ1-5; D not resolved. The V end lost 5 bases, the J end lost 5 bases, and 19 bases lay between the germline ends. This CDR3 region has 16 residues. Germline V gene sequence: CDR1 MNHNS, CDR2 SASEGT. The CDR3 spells CASSPLITGSDQPQHF. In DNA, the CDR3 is TGTGCCAGCAGTCCCTTGATCACGGGATCGGATCAGCCCCAGCATTTT.

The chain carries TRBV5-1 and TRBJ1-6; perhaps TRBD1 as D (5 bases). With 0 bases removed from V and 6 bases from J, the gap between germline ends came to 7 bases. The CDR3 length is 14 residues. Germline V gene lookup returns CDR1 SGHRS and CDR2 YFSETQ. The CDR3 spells CASSLAGPNSPLHF. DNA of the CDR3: TGCGCCAGCAGCTTGGCAGGGCCTAATTCACCCCTCCACTTT.

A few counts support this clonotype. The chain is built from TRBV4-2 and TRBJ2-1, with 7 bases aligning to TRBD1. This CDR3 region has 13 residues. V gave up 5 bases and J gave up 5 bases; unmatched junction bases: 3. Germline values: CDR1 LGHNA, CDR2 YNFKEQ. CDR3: CASSEGQNNEQFF. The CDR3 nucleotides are TGTGCCAGCAGCGAGGGACAGAACAATGAGCAGTTCTTC.